The 24 T cell receptor beta chains below all came from one sample that was sequenced in a study of blood T cells in healthy people across ages. Primed by a sample-barcoded 5' primer and a J-beta primer mix, a second PCR proceeded for about 6 to 11 cycles. TCRdb reanalysed the 5' RACE reads using MiXCR and keeps one entry per CDR3 protein. This table has about 570,000 distinct CDR3 sequences, roughly a quarter appearing once. The data also belong to a second study, concerning T cells of mothers and their children.

The sequenced sample consisted of blood. The receptors originated from a boy younger than 10 in good health.

This clonotype was seen ten or more times. The J gene is TRBJ2-1, the V gene TRBV2, with TRBD1 identical over 9 bases. The CDR3 spans 15 residues. Per the germline V gene, CDR1 is SNHLY and CDR2 is FYNNEI. Trimming cost V 6 bases and J 2 bases; bases outside gene matches: 5. CDR3 nucleotide sequence: TGTGCCAGCAGGAAGGACAGGGGAACCTACAATGAGCAGTTCTTC. As protein: CASRKDRGTYNEQFF.

This clonotype showed up just a few times. V usage is TRBV6-2 or TRBV6-3 and J usage is TRBJ2-1, with a weak D call TRBD2 (5 bases). Looked up from germline, CDR1 is MNHEY and CDR2 is SVGEGT. V was trimmed by 2 bases and J by 0 bases, leaving 8 bases between them. The CDR3 has 15 residues. Written as DNA, the CDR3 is TGTGCCAGCAGTTACCGGGGTGTCTCCTACAATGAGCAGTTCTTC. Amino acid sequence: CASSYRGVSYNEQFF.

This chain joins TRBV4-1 and TRBJ2-1; D is possibly TRBD2 (6 bases). The germline V gene has CDR1 MGHRA and CDR2 YSYEKL. The CDR3 extends over 17 amino acids. Trimming cost V 2 bases and J 3 bases, with 17 bases left between them. The CDR3 here is CASSQLGGRGVYNEQFF. The CDR3 nucleotides are TGCGCCAGCAGCCAATTAGGAGGGCGTGGGGTCTACAATGAGCAGTTCTTC.

This chain links TRBV3-1 with TRBJ1-4; D is ambiguous. This CDR3 has 13 residues. V was clipped by 3 bases and J by 6 bases, with 8 bases between them. CDR1 LGHDT and CDR2 YNNKEL come from the germline V gene (reference sequence). The CDR3 coding sequence is TGTGCCAGCAGCCAGAAAGGAGATGAAAAACTGTTTTTT. Encoded protein: CASSQKGDEKLFF. Based on the CDR3 plus reference TRBV3-1 and TRBJ1-4, the full variable domain is DTAVSQTPKYLVTQMGNDKSIKCEQNLGHDTMYWYKQDSKKFLKIMFSYNNKELIINETVPNRFSPKSPDKAHLNLHINSLELGDSAVYFCASSQKGDEKLFFGSGTQLSVL.

The rearrangement joins TRBV29-1 to TRBJ2-3, with D possibly matching TRBD2 (5 bases). CDR1 and CDR2 (germline): SQVTM, ANQGSEA. Trimming took 2 bases from V and 0 from J, leaving 9 bases between them. This CDR3 region has 14 residues. CDR3 amino acids: CSVERGVSTDTQYF. The CDR3 bases are TGCAGCGTTGAACGGGGAGTTAGCACAGATACGCAGTATTTT.

This clonotype appeared a few times. The chain couples TRBV21-1 to TRBJ2-5; the table's D call, TRBD2, was not checked against the DNA. TRBV21-1 is a recognized pseudogene. This CDR3 is 14 amino acids long. As DNA, the CDR3 is TGTGCCAGCAGCAATAATGATCTAGTTAGGCCTGGGTTCTTC. It is translated as CASSNNDLVRPGFF.

CDR3 nucleotide sequence: TGTGCCAGCAGTTTAATAGCGGGAAGCCCCACAGATACGCAGTATTTT. Translation: CASSLIAGSPTDTQYF. The chain employs TRBV28 and TRBJ2-3; 8 bases are a match to TRBD2. The J segment lost 2 bases and the V segment lost 2 bases, leaving 6 bases of the junction unmatched. The germline CDR1 and CDR2 sequences are MDHEN and SYDVKM. The CDR3 runs to 16 residues.

On this clonotype: The junction does not match germline at one end; this may be a read error. The chain couples TRBV7-9 to TRBJ2-5, with D unresolved. Germline V gives CDR1 SEHNR, CDR2 FQNEAQ (reference sequence). This CDR3 region has 11 residues. In DNA form, the CDR3 reads TGTGTCAGCGATCAACAAGAGACCCAGTACTTC. This codes for CVSDQQETQYF.

The rearrangement joins TRBV12-3 or TRBV12-4 to TRBJ1-2; D is unclear. The CDR3 is 13 amino acids. V was shortened by 3 bases and J by 8 bases, with 13 bases between the two germline ends. The DNA for the CDR3 is TGTGCCAGCAGTTTCGGTGGGCGGTGGGGCTACACCTTC. It translates to CASSFGGRWGYTF.

This clonotype was found a few times. This rearrangement joins TRBV2 to TRBJ2-1; D gene unclear. CDR3 size: 11 residues. Germline assignment: CDR1 SNHLY and CDR2 FYNNEI. V lost 5 bases and J 9 bases, leaving 8 bases between the germline ends. The CDR3: CASSIRREQFF. The CDR3, as DNA: TGTGCCAGCAGTATTAGGCGTGAGCAGTTCTTC. Filled out from reference TRBV2 and TRBJ2-1, the complete variable domain reads EPEVTQTPSHQVTQMGQEVILRCVPISNHLYFYWYRQILGQKVEFLVSFYNNEISEKSEIFDDQFSVERPDGSNFTLKIRSTKLEDSAMYFCASSIRREQFFGPGTRLTVL.

This clonotype was detected only a few times. The rearrangement links TRBV20-1 to TRBJ1-1; weak D call: TRBD1 (6 bases). There are 14 residues in the CDR3. Looked up from germline, CDR1 is DFQATT and CDR2 is SNEGSKA (reference sequence). V lost 5 bases to trimming and J lost 4 bases, with 17 bases between them. The chain's CDR3 is CSAFYLRGGTEAFF. The CDR3 region has the DNA TGCAGTGCTTTCTACCTCAGGGGCGGCACTGAAGCTTTCTTT.

The V call is TRBV5-5, the J call TRBJ2-7; TRBD1 might be the D (6 bases). CDR1 is SGHKS and CDR2 is YYEKEE in the germline V gene (reference sequence). V gave up 0 bases and J gave up 2 bases, with 15 bases separating them. The CDR3 has 16 amino acids. The CDR3 coding sequence is TGTGCCAGCAGCTTGGAGGGCCAGGGGTTAACCTACGAGCAGTACTTC. Translation: CASSLEGQGLTYEQYF.

This sequence joins TRBV20-1 and TRBJ2-2; TRBD1 might be the D (6 bases). CDR3 length: 13 amino acids. Germline CDR1 reads DFQATT; CDR2 reads SNEGSKA (reference sequence). V lost 4 bases and J lost 7, with 13 bases in between. CDR3 region: CSAITGSDGELFF. CDR3 nucleotide sequence: TGCAGTGCTATTACAGGGAGTGACGGGGAGCTGTTTTTT.

This sequence joins TRBV4-2 and TRBJ1-4; D may be TRBD1 (6 bases). CDR1 is LGHNA, CDR2 YNFKEQ, per germline. This CDR3 is 17 amino acids long. V dropped 0 bases and J dropped 0 bases, with 11 bases sitting between them. DNA of the CDR3: TGTGCCAGCAGCCAAGAGGAAAGGACAGCAACTAATGAAAAACTGTTTTTT. It is translated as CASSQEERTATNEKLFF.

This clonotype came up a few times. The chain combines TRBV4-3 with TRBJ2-5; TRBD1 or TRBD2 may be the D gene (7 bases each). The CDR3 is made up of 15 amino acids. Germline CDR1 and CDR2: LGHNA and YSLEER. V shed 0 bases and J shed 6 bases, with 14 bases lying between them. The CDR3 sequence is CASSQDVQGGQTQYF. CDR3 bases: TGCGCCAGCAGCCAAGACGTCCAGGGGGGGCAGACCCAGTACTTC.

The V call is TRBV29-1, the J call TRBJ2-3; D may be TRBD2 (6 bases). V gave up 4 bases and J gave up 2 bases, with 13 bases separating them. The CDR3 has 14 residues. Germline values: CDR1 SQVTM, CDR2 ANQGSEA. CDR3 in amino acids: CSVVVAGLTDTQYF. In DNA, the CDR3 is TGCAGCGTTGTGGTTGCGGGGCTCACAGATACGCAGTATTTT.

The J gene is TRBJ2-3, the V gene TRBV29-1; a possible D gene is TRBD2 (7 bases). This CDR3 spans 12 amino acids. Trimming pared 7 bases from V and 8 bases from J, leaving 16 bases between. Germline-derived CDR1 and CDR2 are SQVTM and ANQGSEA. The CDR3 sequence is CSALGGGGTQYF. The CDR3, as DNA: TGCAGCGCCTTGGGAGGGGGAGGTACGCAGTATTTT.

The chain couples TRBV20-1 to TRBJ2-4, with a possible D match to TRBD2 (5 bases). This CDR3 contains 15 residues. Trimming pared 4 bases from V and 0 bases from J, leaving 13 bases between. In germline, CDR1 is DFQATT, CDR2 SNEGSKA (reference sequence). The CDR3 is CSAMGSALAKNIQYF. The CDR3 nucleotides are TGCAGTGCTATGGGTAGCGCCCTAGCCAAAAACATTCAGTACTTC.

This clonotype was detected a few times. This chain uses TRBV9 with TRBJ2-4; TRBD2 agrees at 13 bases. The CDR3 loop spans 15 amino acids. Unmatched junction bases numbered 4, after V lost 4 bases and J lost 6 bases. Germline CDR1 and CDR2: SGDLS and YYNGEE. CDR3 amino acids: CASSPWTSGGNIQYF. Here the CDR3 DNA reads TGTGCCAGCAGCCCGTGGACTAGCGGGGGAAACATTCAGTACTTC.

This chain connects TRBV29-1 to TRBJ1-2, with 7 bases matching TRBD1. This CDR3 region has 15 residues. The germline CDR1 and CDR2 sequences are SQVTM and ANQGSEA. V lost 3 bases, J lost 3 bases, and 10 bases stayed unmatched. CDR3 DNA sequence: TGCAGCGTTGACCTTCCACAGGGGTCTGACTATGGCTACACCTTC. It specifies CSVDLPQGSDYGYTF.

This clonotype has just a few counts. This chain uses TRBV21-1 with TRBJ1-2. TRBV21-1 corresponds to a pseudogene. The CDR3 is 8 amino acids. CDR3 DNA: TGTGCCAGCAGAGGCTACACCTTC. It encodes CASRGYTF.

In its sample, this clonotype was seen a few times. This sequence joins TRBV7-9 and TRBJ2-5; D unclear. Germline loops: CDR1 SEHNR, CDR2 FQNEAQ (reference sequence). V was clipped by 1 base and J by 0 bases, with 6 bases between them. This CDR3 comprises 14 residues. The CDR3: CASSLERDQETQYF. Written as DNA, the CDR3 is TGTGCCAGCAGCTTAGAGCGTGACCAAGAGACCCAGTACTTC.

This clonotype was observed a few times. An end of the junction differs from the germline gene, which may be a read error. This chain joins TRBV14 and TRBJ2-4; a weak D match, TRBD2 (5 bases). This CDR3 contains 14 residues. Germline CDR1 reads SGHDN; CDR2 reads FVKESK. The CDR3 coding sequence is TGTGCCAGCAGCCAAGATCGGAAGGGAGTCCCGGTCCACTTC. Translated: CASSQDRKGVPVHF.

The chain links TRBV7-9 to TRBJ2-1; D is unresolved. Germline CDR1 SEHNR, CDR2 FQNEAQ (reference sequence). V lost 3 bases to trimming and J lost 9 bases, with 15 bases between them. CDR3 length: 14 residues. DNA for the CDR3: TGTGCCAGCAGCTTTTTGGATCGGTATAGTGAGCAGTTCTTC. Translating it yields CASSFLDRYSEQFF.